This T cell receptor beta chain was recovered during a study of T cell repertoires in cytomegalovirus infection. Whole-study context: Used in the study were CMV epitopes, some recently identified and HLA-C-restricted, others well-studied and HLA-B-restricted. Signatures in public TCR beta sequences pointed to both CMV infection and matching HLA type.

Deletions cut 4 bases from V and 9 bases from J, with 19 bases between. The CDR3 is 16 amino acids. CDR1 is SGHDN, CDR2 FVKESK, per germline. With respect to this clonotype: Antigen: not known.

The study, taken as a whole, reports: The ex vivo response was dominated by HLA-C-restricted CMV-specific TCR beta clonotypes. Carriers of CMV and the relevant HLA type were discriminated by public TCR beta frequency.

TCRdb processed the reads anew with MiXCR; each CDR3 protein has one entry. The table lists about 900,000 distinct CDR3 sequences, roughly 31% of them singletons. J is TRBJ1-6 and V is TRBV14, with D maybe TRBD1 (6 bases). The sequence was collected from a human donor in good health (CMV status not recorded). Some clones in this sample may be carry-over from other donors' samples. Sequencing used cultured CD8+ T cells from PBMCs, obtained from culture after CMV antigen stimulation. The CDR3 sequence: CASSPLGAGESSPLHF. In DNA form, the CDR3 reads TGTGCCAGCAGCCCCCTCGGGGCAGGGGAGTCTTCACCCCTCCACTTT.